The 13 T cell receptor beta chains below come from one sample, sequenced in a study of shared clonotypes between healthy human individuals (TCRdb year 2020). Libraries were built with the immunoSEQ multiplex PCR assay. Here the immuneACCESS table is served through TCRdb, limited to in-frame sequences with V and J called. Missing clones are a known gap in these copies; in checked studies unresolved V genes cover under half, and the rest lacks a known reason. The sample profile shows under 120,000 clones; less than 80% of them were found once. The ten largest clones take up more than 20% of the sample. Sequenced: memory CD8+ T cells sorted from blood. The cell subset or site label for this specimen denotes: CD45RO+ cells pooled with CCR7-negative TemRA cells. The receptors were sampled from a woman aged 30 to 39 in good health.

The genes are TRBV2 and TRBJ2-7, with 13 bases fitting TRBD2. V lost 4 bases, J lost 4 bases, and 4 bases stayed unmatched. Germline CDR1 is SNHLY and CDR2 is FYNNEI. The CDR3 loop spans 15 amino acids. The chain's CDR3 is CASSGRTSGSYEQYF. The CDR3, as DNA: TGTGCCAGCAGTGGTCGGACTAGCGGGAGTTACGAGCAGTACTTC.

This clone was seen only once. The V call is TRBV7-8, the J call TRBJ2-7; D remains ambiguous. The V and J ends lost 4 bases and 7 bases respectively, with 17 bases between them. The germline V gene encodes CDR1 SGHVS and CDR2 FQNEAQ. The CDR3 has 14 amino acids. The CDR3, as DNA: TGTGCCAGCAGCTCCCGAACCTTGGGTCTAGAGCAGTACTTC. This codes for CASSSRTLGLEQYF.

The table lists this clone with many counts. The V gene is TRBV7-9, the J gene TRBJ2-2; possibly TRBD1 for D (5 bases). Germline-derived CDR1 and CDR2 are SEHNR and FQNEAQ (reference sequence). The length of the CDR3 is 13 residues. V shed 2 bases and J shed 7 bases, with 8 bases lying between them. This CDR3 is CASSLLGVGELFF. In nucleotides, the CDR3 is TGTGCCAGCAGCTTACTAGGGGTCGGGGAGCTGTTTTTT.

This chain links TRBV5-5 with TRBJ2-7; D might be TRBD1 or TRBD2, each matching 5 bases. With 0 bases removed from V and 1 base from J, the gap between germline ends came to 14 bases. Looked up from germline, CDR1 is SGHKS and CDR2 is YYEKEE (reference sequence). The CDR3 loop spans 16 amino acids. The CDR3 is CASSLAEAGSSYEQYF. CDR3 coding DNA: TGTGCCAGCAGCTTGGCCGAGGCAGGGAGTTCCTACGAGCAGTACTTC. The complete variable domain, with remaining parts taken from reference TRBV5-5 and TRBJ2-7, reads DAGVTQSPTHLIKTRGQQVTLRCSPISGHKSVSWYQQVLGQGPQFIFQYYEKEERGRGNFPDRFSARQFPNYSSELNVNALLLGDSALYLCASSLAEAGSSYEQYFGPGTRLTVT.

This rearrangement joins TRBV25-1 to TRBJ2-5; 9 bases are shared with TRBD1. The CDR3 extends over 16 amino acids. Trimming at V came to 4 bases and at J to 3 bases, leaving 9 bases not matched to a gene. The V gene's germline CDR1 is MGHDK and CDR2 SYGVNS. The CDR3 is CASSGPRTGAKETQYF. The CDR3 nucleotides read TGTGCCAGCAGTGGACCCCGGACAGGGGCGAAAGAGACCCAGTACTTC.

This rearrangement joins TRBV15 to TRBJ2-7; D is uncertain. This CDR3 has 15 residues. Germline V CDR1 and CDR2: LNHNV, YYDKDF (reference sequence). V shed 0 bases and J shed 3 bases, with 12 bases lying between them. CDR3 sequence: CATSREAPQIYEQYF. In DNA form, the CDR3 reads TGTGCCACCAGCAGAGAGGCCCCACAAATCTACGAGCAGTACTTC. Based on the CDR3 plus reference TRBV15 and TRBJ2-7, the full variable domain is DAMVIQNPRYQVTQFGKPVTLSCSQTLNHNVMYWYQQKSSQAPKLLFHYYDKDFNNEADTPDNFQSRRPNTSFCFLDIRSPGLGDTAMYLCATSREAPQIYEQYFGPGTRLTVT.

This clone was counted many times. CDR3 coding DNA: TGTGCCATCAGTGGGGATTCTAACTATGGCTACACCTTC. Amino acids: CAISGDSNYGYTF. The chain carries TRBV10-3 and TRBJ1-2; D is uncertain. V lost 4 bases and J lost 0, with 6 bases in between. CDR3 length: 13 residues. Germline CDR1 and CDR2: ENHRY and SYGVKD.

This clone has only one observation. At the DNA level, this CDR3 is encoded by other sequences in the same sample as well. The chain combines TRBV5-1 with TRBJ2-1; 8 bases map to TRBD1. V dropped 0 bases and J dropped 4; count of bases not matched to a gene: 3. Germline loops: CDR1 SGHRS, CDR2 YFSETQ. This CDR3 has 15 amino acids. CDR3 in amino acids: CASSLADRDYNEQFF. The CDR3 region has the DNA TGCGCCAGCAGCTTGGCGGACAGGGATTACAATGAGCAGTTCTTC.

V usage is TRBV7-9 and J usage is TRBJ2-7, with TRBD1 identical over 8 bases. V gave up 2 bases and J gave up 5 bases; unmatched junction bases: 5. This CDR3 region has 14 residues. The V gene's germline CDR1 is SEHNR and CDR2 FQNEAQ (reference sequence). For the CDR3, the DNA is TGTGCCAGCAGCTTATCGGACAGGGTAAACGAGCAGTACTTC. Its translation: CASSLSDRVNEQYF.

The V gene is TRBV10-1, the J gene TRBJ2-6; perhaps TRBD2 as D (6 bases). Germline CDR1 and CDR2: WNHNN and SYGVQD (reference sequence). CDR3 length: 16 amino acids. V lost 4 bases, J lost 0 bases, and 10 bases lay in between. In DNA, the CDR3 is TGCGCCAGCAGTGCGGGAGTAGTCTCTGGGGCCAACGTCCTGACTTTC. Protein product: CASSAGVVSGANVLTF.

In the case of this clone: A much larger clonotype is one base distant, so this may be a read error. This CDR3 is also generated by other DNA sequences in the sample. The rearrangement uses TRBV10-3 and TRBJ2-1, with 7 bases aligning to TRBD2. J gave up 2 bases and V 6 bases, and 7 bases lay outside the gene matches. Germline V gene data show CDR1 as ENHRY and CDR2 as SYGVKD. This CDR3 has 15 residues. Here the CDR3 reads CAISDLAETYNEQFF. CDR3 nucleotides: TGTGCCATCAGCGATCTAGCGGAGACCTACAATGAGCAGTTCTTC.

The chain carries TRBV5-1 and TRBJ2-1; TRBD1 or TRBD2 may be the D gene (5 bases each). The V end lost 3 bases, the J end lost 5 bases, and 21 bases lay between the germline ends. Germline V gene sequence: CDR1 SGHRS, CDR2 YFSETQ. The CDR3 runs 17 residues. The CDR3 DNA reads TGCGCCAGCAGCTCCTCCGGGACGGTGGTTTCCAACAATGAGCAGTTCTTC. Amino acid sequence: CASSSSGTVVSNNEQFF.

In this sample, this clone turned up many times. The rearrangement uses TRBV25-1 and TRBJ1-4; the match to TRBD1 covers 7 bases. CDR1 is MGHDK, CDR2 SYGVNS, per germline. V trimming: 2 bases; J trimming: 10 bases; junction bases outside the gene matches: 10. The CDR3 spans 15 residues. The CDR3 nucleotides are TGTGCCAGCAGTGAAGGGACAGATATCTCCGGAAAACTGTTTTTT. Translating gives CASSEGTDISGKLFF. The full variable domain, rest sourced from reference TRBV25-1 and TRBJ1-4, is EADIYQTPRYLVIGTGKKITLECSQTMGHDKMYWYQQDPGMELHLIHYSYGVNSTEKGDLSSESTVSRIRTEHFPLTLESARPSHTSQYLCASSEGTDISGKLFFGSGTQLSVL.